This T cell receptor beta chain was identified in a study of shared clonotypes between healthy human individuals (dated by TCRdb to 2020 to 2021). With regard to the full study: The cohort included a few men and a couple of women between 18 and 49 years of age. Per donor, three plates each were used for CD4 naive and CD4 memory, two for CD8 naive, and one for CD8 memory. The study deeply sequenced blood TCR repertoires of five healthy adults to estimate repertoire size and the extent of clonotype sharing between individuals. To increase sequencing depth and limit assay-specific biases, TCR repertoire library preparation and sequencing were carried out by different laboratories using diverse techniques. Between about 0.8 and 9.5 billion PBMCs per donor were obtained by leukapheresis.

From the germline V gene (reference sequence), CDR1 is SSHAT and CDR2 is FNYEAQ. From its cysteine to its phenylalanine, the CDR3 spans 14 amino acids. CDR3 DNA is the only sequence kept; it has 42 bases, read in frame from the first base. V was cut back by 1 base and J by 2 bases, leaving a gap of 9 bases between them. CD8 naive samples were CD45RO-negative cells positively selected for CCR7, giving a CD45RA+CCR7+ population that excluded TemRA cells. The donors were healthy, HIV-negative adults who had no recently reported acute infections or vaccinations. Every donor was a Caucasian adult living in Nashville, Tennessee, USA. Blood was obtained by leukapheresis, after which PBMCs were separated by Ficoll-Histopaque density gradient centrifugation and cryopreserved in liquid nitrogen vapor phase. Analytical flow cytometry was used to check the purity and quantity of every magnetically sorted T cell population. Each sorted fraction had its genomic DNA isolated and then quantified by UV absorbance on a Nanodrop 2000c.

As regards this clone: Its cognate antigen has yet to be identified. No base qualities exist here, and no much larger clone lies one base off it.

The investigation overall reported the following: Because the study included a small number of donors, the genetic and exposure-history diversity represented was limited. Sampling was limited to blood, and TCR repertoires in tissue likely differ from TCR repertoires in blood. Larger estimated clonotype richness was generally found for naive subsets than for memory subsets. Around 5.4% of naive CD4, roughly 3.6% of naive CD8, approximately 2.2% of memory CD4, and over 0.35% of memory CD8 clonotypes were shared across a few donors. Based on pairwise subsampling, the degree of clonotype sharing among donors was expected to be affected by sequencing depth. Even with the large sequencing depth, rarefaction of the sorted-subset datasets indicated that sequencing was incomplete. Compared with non-shared clonotypes, the clonotypes found in all four sorted-subset donors had higher generation probabilities.

TCR CDR3 regions were amplified from genomic DNA by multiplex PCR using the deep immunoSEQ assay. Extracted genomic DNA from each cell subset was distributed evenly across all wells of several immunoSEQ 96-well plates, and each plate was treated as a replicate. Each replicate PCR for sorted subsets received about 220 ng genomic DNA, equal to some 32,000 T cell genomes. Purified libraries were measured with a Qubit 3.0 fluorometer, size-checked on a Bioanalyzer 2100, and measured again with the KAPA Library Quantification kit. A separate single-read 150-cycle Illumina NextSeq 550 flow cell was used to sequence each immunoSEQ 96-well plate. The authors' analysis ran thus. The immunoSEQ output contained only junctional sequences without quality scores, so filtering could not match that applied to full-length reads. Sequences were annotated with PyIR, a Python wrapper for IgBLAST v1.9, using IMGT germline references to assign V/J genes and CDR3. Reads with weak V/J assignments (E-value above 1e-6), missing CDR3, stop codons, out-of-frame junctions, or ambiguous translated residues were removed. A V3J clonotype was defined by an identical inferred V gene, J gene, and CDR3 amino acid sequence. The percentage overlap between two repertoires was calculated by dividing the number of shared unique clonotypes by the size of the smaller repertoire. Three approaches were used to assess repertoire richness: RTK rarefaction, the Chao1 estimator, and Recon v2.1 estimates of unobserved clonotypes. OLGA was used to compute generation probabilities for all TCRbeta clonotypes that the gDNA method yielded from a handful of donors. TCRdb carries this immuneACCESS record with in-frame sequences only. Its versions omit some clonotypes, under half of them owing to an unresolved V gene in the studies checked, with the rest unexplained. D and trimming were read from the DNA, whereas the V and J calls and clone size are those reported in that table. This sample has around 650,000 clones in its table, and roughly 96% of those were observed once. About 0.11% of the sample goes to the ten largest clones.

The sequence was obtained from a woman aged 25 to 39 in good health. This sequence uses TRBV7-7 and TRBJ2-7; no D gene is confidently identified. The sequencing input was naive CD8+ T cells sorted from blood. This specimen's cell subset or site label, per the study, means: CD45RA+CCR7+. The CDR3 is CASSLGTGAYEQYF. In nucleotide form, the sequence is TGTGCCAGCAGCTTAGGGACGGGTGCCTACGAGCAGTACTTC. Supplemented by the reference TRBV7-7 and TRBJ2-7 proteins around the CDR3, the complete variable domain is GAGVSQSPRYKVTKRGQDVTLRCDPISSHATLYWYQQALGQGPEFLTYFNYEAQPDKSGLPSDRFSAERPEGSISTLTIQRTEQRDSAMYRCASSLGTGAYEQYFGPGTRLTVT.